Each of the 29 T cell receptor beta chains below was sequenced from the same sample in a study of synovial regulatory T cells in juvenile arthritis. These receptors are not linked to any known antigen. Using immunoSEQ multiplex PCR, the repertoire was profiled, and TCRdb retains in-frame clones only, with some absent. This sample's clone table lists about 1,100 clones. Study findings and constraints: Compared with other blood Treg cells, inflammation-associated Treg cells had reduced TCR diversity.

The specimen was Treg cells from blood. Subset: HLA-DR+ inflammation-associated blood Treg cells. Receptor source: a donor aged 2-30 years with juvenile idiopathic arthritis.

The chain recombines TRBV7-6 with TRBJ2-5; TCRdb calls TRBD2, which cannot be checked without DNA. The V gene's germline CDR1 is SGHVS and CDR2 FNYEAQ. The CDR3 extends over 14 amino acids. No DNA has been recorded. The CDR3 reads CASSGTGLQETQYF.

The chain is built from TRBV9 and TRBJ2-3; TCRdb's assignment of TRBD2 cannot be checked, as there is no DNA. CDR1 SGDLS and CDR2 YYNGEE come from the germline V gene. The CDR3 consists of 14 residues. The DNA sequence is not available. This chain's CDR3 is CASSRGTSSDTQYF.

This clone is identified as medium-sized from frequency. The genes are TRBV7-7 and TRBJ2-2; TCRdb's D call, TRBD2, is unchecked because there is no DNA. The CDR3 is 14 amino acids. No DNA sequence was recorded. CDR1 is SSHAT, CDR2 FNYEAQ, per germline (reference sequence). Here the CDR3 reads CASSTTSLAGELFF. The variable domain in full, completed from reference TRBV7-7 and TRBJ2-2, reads GAGVSQSPRYKVTKRGQDVTLRCDPISSHATLYWYQQALGQGPEFLTYFNYEAQPDKSGLPSDRFSAERPEGSISTLTIQRTEQRDSAMYRCASSTTSLAGELFFGEGSRLTVL.

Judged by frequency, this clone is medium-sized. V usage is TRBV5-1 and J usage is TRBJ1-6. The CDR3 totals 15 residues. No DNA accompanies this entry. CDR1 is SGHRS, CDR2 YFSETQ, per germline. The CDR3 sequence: CASSLEGSGNSPLHF.

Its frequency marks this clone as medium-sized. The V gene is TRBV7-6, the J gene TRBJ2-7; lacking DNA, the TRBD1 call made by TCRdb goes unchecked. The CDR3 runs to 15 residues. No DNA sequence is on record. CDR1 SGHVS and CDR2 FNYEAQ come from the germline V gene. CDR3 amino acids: CASSLAGQGAYEQYF.

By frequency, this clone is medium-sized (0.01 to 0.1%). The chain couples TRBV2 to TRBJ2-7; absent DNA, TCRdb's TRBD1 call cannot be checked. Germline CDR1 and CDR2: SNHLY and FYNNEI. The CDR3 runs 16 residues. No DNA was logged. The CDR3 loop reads CASSARQGARTYEQYF.

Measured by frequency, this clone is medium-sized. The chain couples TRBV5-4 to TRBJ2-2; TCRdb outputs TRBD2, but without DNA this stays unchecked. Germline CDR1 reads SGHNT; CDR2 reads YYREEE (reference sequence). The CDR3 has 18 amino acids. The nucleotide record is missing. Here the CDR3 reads CASSSGLAGAFGTGELFF. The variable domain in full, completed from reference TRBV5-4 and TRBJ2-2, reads ETGVTQSPTHLIKTRGQQVTLRCSSQSGHNTVSWYQQALGQGPQFIFQYYREEENGRGNFPPRFSGLQFPNYSSELNVNALELDDSALYLCASSSGLAGAFGTGELFFGEGSRLTVL.

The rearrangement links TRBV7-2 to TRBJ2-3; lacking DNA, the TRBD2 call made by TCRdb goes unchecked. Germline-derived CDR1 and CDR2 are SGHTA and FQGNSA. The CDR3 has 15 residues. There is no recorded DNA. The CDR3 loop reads CASSLVATSTDTQYF.

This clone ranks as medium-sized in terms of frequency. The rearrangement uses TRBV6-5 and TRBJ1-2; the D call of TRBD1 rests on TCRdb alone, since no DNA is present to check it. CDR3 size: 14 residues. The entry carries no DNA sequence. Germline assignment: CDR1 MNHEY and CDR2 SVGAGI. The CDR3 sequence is CASRSEGQGAGYTF.

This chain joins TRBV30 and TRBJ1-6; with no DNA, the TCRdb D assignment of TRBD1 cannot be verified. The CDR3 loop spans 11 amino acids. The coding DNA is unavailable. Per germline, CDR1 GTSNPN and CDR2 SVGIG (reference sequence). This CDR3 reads CAWSVQAPLHF.

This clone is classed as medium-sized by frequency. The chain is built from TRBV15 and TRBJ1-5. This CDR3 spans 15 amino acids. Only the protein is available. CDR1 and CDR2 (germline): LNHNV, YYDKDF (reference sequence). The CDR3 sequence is CATSRDRGGGQPQHF.

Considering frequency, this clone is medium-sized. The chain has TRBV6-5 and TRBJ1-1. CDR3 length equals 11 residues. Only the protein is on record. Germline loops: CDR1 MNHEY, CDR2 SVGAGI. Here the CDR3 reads CASSSRHVAFF.

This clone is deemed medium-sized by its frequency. CDR3 loop: CASSTSGRSIKQYF. This sequence joins TRBV19 and TRBJ2-7; lacking DNA, the TRBD2 call made by TCRdb goes unchecked. CDR1 is LNHDA, CDR2 SQIVND, per germline (reference sequence). CDR3 length: 14 amino acids. The DNA is unrecorded.

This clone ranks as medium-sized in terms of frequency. The CDR3 reads CASSENRGTDTQYF. V is TRBV2 and J is TRBJ2-3; there is no DNA to check the TCRdb D call of TRBD1. This CDR3 comprises 14 residues. There is no recorded DNA. Germline loops: CDR1 SNHLY, CDR2 FYNNEI.

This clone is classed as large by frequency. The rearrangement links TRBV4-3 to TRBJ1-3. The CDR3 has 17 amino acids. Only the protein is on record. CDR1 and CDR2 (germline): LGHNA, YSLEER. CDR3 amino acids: CASSQEYGAASGNTIYF.

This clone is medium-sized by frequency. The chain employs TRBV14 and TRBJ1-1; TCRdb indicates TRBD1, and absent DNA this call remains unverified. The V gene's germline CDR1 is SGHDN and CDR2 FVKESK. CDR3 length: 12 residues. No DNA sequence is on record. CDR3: CASSPWETGGVF.

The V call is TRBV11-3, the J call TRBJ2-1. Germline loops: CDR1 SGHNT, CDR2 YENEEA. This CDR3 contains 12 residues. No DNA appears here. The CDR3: CASSPRDGEQFF.

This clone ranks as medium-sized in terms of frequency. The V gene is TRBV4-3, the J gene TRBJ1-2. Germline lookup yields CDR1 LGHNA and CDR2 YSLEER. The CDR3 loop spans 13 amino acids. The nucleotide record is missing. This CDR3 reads CASSRGLNYGYTF.

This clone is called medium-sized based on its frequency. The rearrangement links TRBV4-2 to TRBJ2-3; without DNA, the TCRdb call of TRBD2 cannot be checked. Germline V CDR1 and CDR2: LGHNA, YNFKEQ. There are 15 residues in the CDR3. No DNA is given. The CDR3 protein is CASSLAGGLADTQYF.

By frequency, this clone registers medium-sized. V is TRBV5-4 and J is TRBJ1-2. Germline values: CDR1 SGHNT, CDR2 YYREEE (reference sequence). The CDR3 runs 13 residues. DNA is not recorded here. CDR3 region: CASSLGEVAGYTF. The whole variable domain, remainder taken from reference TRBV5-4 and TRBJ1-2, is ETGVTQSPTHLIKTRGQQVTLRCSSQSGHNTVSWYQQALGQGPQFIFQYYREEENGRGNFPPRFSGLQFPNYSSELNVNALELDDSALYLCASSLGEVAGYTFGSGTRLTVV.

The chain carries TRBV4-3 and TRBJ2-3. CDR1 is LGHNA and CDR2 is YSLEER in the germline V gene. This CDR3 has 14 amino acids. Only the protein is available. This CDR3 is CASSQDGGPGTQYF.

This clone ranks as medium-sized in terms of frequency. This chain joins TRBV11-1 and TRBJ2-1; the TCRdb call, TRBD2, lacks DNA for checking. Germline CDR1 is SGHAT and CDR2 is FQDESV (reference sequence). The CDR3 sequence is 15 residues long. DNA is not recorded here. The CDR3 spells CASSPLRGLVDEQFF.

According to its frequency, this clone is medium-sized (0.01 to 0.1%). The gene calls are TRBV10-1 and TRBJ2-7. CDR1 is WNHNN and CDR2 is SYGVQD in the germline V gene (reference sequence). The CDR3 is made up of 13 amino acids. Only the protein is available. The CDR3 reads CASSERLRSEQYF.

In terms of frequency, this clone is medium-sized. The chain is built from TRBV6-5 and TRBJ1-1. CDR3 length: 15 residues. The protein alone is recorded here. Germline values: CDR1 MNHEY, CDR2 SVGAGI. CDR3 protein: CASSLADPTNTEAFF.

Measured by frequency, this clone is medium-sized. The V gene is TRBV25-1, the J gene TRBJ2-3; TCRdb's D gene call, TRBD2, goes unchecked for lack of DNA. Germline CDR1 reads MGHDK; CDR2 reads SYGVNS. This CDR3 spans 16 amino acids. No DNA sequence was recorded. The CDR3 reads CASSDASGSLTDTQYF. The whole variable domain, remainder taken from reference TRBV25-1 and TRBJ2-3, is EADIYQTPRYLVIGTGKKITLECSQTMGHDKMYWYQQDPGMELHLIHYSYGVNSTEKGDLSSESTVSRIRTEHFPLTLESARPSHTSQYLCASSDASGSLTDTQYFGPGTRLTVL.

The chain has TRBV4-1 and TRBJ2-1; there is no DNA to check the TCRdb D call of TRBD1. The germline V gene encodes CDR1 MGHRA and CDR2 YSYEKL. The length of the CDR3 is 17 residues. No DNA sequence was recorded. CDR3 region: CASSQDRGASSYNEQFF.

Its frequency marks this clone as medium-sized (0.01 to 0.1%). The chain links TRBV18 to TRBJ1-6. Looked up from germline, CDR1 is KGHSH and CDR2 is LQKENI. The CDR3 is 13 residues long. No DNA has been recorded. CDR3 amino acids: CASSPPYNSPLHF.

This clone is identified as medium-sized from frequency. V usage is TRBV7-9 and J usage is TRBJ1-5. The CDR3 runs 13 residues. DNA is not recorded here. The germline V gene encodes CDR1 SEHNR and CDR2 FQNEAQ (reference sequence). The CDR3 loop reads CASSLKGGDTSHF.

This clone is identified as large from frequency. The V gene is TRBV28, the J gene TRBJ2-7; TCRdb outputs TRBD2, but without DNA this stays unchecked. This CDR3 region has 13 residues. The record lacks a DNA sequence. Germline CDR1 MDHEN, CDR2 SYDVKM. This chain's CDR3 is CASTSGRAYEQYF.